This section outlines one T cell receptor beta chain sequence together with its context. Antigen specificity is unknown. These data belong to a study of cytomegalovirus exposure and HLA in healthy donors. There are 15 residues in the CDR3. Trimming took 2 bases from V and 0 from J, leaving 7 bases between them. The V gene's germline CDR1 is MNHNS and CDR2 SASEGT. Study conclusions and caveats: TCR beta V- and J-gene trimming was later associated with a missense DCLRE1C variant. Altogether, 150 to 200 TCR beta chains were recorded as cytomegalovirus-associated. The study carried out a later analysis of TCR beta sequences. It associated some 18,000 of them with specific HLA alleles at a false discovery rate of 0.05.

PCR employed 60 Vbeta and 13 Jbeta primers. The table came from immunoSEQ multiplex PCR; TCRdb's copy has only in-frame clones and leaves some out. The sample holds tens of thousands of clones, roughly 84% seen once. The material sequenced was PBMCs. The receptor's source is a woman between 45 and 60 years old in good health and CMV-seronegative. The genes are TRBV6-1 and TRBJ2-2; perhaps TRBD1 as D (5 bases). CDR3 amino acids: CASSERTTNTGELFF. As DNA, the CDR3 is TGTGCCAGCAGTGAAAGGACAACGAACACCGGGGAGCTGTTTTTT.